These 8 T cell receptor beta chains were all obtained from the same sample, sequenced in a study of blood T cell repertoires in COVID-19. Method: immunoSEQ multiplex PCR; TCRdb's copy keeps in-frame clones and lacks some. The sample holds approximately 150,000 clones, over 65% seen once. The specimen was peripheral blood. All receptors come from a man between 65 and 85 years old with acute or convalescent COVID-19.

The chain joins TRBV27 to TRBJ1-6; 8 bases are shared with TRBD1. There are 18 residues in the CDR3. Looked up from germline, CDR1 is MNHEY and CDR2 is SMNVEV (reference sequence). V was pared by 2 bases and J by 1 base, with 7 bases of the junction left unmatched. CDR3 nucleotide sequence: TGTGCCAGCAGTTTAACTGGACAGGGTATATCCTATAATTCACCCCTCCACTTT. Its translation: CASSLTGQGISYNSPLHF.

This chain uses TRBV2 with TRBJ1-5, with D maybe TRBD1 (6 bases). This CDR3 has 17 amino acids. In germline, CDR1 is SNHLY, CDR2 FYNNEI. Deletions cut 0 bases from V and 1 base from J, with 13 bases between. The CDR3 loop is CASSEALFTGSNQPQHF. CDR3 nucleotide sequence: TGTGCCAGCAGTGAAGCGTTATTTACAGGGAGCAATCAGCCCCAGCATTTT.

The chain uses TRBV11-2 and TRBJ2-1; 7 bases line up with TRBD2. V was clipped by 5 bases and J by 8 bases; unmatched bases: 12. The CDR3 is 15 amino acids. The germline V gene encodes CDR1 SGHAT and CDR2 FQNNGV. CDR3 residues: CASSPAGASGDEQFF. CDR3 DNA: TGTGCCAGCAGCCCCGCCGGGGCTAGCGGCGATGAGCAGTTCTTC.

V and J are TRBV5-1 and TRBJ2-1; perhaps TRBD1 as D (5 bases). This CDR3 is built from 14 residues. V lost 0 bases and J 10 bases, leaving 14 bases between the germline ends. Per germline, CDR1 SGHRS and CDR2 YFSETQ. Here the CDR3 reads CASSLAGQGTEQFF. CDR3 nucleotides: TGCGCCAGCAGCTTGGCCGGTCAGGGAACAGAGCAGTTCTTC.

This clone occurred a few times. The chain combines TRBV28 with TRBJ1-3; 8 bases map to TRBD1. Germline CDR1 and CDR2: MDHEN and SYDVKM. Trimming at V came to 7 bases and at J to 4 bases, leaving 9 bases not matched to a gene. This CDR3 has 15 amino acids. CDR3 protein: CASTTGQGYGNTIYF. Written as DNA, the CDR3 is TGTGCCAGCACCACTGGACAGGGCTACGGAAACACCATATATTTT. Filled out from reference TRBV28 and TRBJ1-3, the complete variable domain reads DVKVTQSSRYLVKRTGEKVFLECVQDMDHENMFWYRQDPGLGLRLIYFSYDVKMKEKGDIPEGYSVSREKKERFSLILESASTNQTSMYLCASTTGQGYGNTIYFGEGSWLTVV.

This rearrangement joins TRBV5-1 to TRBJ2-2; no firm D call. V dropped 5 bases and J dropped 7 bases, with 12 bases sitting between them. Germline loops: CDR1 SGHRS, CDR2 YFSETQ. This CDR3 contains 13 residues. In DNA, the CDR3 is TGCGCCAGCAGTTATACTTCGAACGGGGAGCTGTTTTTT. Amino acids: CASSYTSNGELFF.

V and J are TRBV24-1 and TRBJ2-1, with 11 bases that match TRBD2. The germline CDR1 and CDR2 sequences are KGHDR and SFDVKD. The J segment lost 8 bases and the V segment lost 4 bases, leaving 9 bases of the junction unmatched. This CDR3 has 16 residues. The CDR3 loop reads CATSDPGTSGRDEQFF. The CDR3 nucleotides read TGTGCCACCAGTGACCCCGGGACTAGCGGTAGGGATGAGCAGTTCTTC.

The chain links TRBV28 to TRBJ1-2, with 7 positions matching TRBD1. Germline values: CDR1 MDHEN, CDR2 SYDVKM. The trim removed 6 bases at V and 5 bases at J, leaving 21 bases unmatched. This CDR3 contains 18 residues. CDR3 protein: CASSPPYRQGQVVYGYTF. The CDR3 nucleotides are TGTGCCAGCAGCCCCCCTTACCGACAGGGACAAGTGGTATATGGCTACACCTTC.